This is a list of T cell receptor beta chains from one sample in a study of T-cell memory formation after mild COVID-19. TCRdb processed the 5' RACE reads anew with MiXCR; each CDR3 protein has one entry. This table holds around 200,000 distinct CDR3 sequences, 27% found once. Input material: PBMCs or a T cell subset sorted from them (not recorded which). The source is an adult woman who had mild COVID-19 (a few samples of this study predate the infection). Cell type and time point are not known. CDR3s include the opening cysteine and the closing phenylalanine or tryptophan. A D gene is named only where the DNA matches it firmly. A row's size may be missing; if present it is once, few, many or a size class.

TRBD1 | TRBJ1-2 | . | TRBV25-1 | TGTGCCAGCAGTGACCGGGACAGGGGGGACTATGGCTACACCTTC | CASSDRDRGDYGYTF
. | TRBJ1-5 | many | TRBV19 | TGTGCCAGTAGAAGGGACACCGTTAGCAATCAGCCCCAGCATTTT | CASRRDTVSNQPQHF
. | TRBJ1-2 | . | TRBV11-2 | TGTGCCAGCAGCTTAGAGGGGTCGGCTAGACGAGGCTACACCTTC | CASSLEGSARRGYTF
. | TRBJ2-3 | . | TRBV5-5 | TGTGCCAGCAGCCCATTTAGCACAGATACGCAGTATTTT | CASSPFSTDTQYF
. | TRBJ2-5 | . | TRBV20-1 | TGCAGTGCTCTCATCGCCGTATTGTCCTCGGAGACCCAGTACTTC | CSALIAVLSSETQYF
. | TRBJ2-6 | . | TRBV5-5 | TGTGCCAGCAGCTTACCCAGGACGGCCTCTGGGGCCAACGTCCTGACTTTC | CASSLPRTASGANVLTF
. | TRBJ1-1 | . | TRBV5-4 | TGTGCCAGCAGCTCGGACAGAACGCGGAACACTGAAGCTTTCTTT | CASSSDRTRNTEAFF
TRBD2 | TRBJ2-7 | . | TRBV3-1 | TGTGCCAGCAGCCTTAGCGGGGCTAACGAGCAGTACTTC | CASSLSGANEQYF
TRBD2 | TRBJ2-1 | . | TRBV20-1 | TGCAGTGCCCCCTGGGGACTAGCGGGGGGGGTTGAGCAGTTCTTC | CSAPWGLAGGVEQFF
. | TRBJ2-5 | few | TRBV12-3/TRBV12-4 | TGTGCCAGCACTTCGGGGATCGAGACCCAGTACTTC | CASTSGIETQYF
. | TRBJ2-6 | few | TRBV27 | TGTGCCAGCAGTTTACTTACAGGGATCACCTCTGGGGCCAACGTCCTGACTTTC | CASSLLTGITSGANVLTF
. | TRBJ1-2 | . | TRBV12-3/TRBV12-4 | TGTGCCAGCAGGACCCAGGGTTCCGGCTACACCTTC | CASRTQGSGYTF
TRBD1 | TRBJ2-7 | few | TRBV7-6 | TGTGCCAGCAGCTTTGACAGGGCCTCCTACGAGCAGTACTTC | CASSFDRASYEQYF